One and the same sample provided the 19 T cell receptor beta chains below, sequenced in a study of cytomegalovirus exposure and HLA in healthy donors. The PCR contained 60 Vbeta and 13 Jbeta primers. Clones were sequenced by immunoSEQ multiplex PCR, and TCRdb holds only the in-frame ones, with some missing. The repertoire has about 140,000 clones, 60% to 85% of them found once; the top ten carry approximately 4%. Sequenced sample: PBMCs. These receptors originate from a man between 18 and 29 years old in good health and CMV-seronegative.

The chain links TRBV12-5 to TRBJ2-3; TRBD2 matches at 9 bases. This CDR3 contains 16 residues. J lost 0 bases, V lost 1 base, and 2 bases had no gene match. Germline V gene lookup returns CDR1 LGHNT and CDR2 FRNRAP. CDR3 sequence (DNA): TGTGCTAGTGGTTTGGCGCTAGCGGGGAGCACAGATACGCAGTATTTT. Translated, it gives CASGLALAGSTDTQYF. Full variable domain (outside the CDR3, taken from reference TRBV12-5 and TRBJ2-3): DARVTQTPRHKVTEMGQEVTMRCQPILGHNTVFWYRQTMMQGLELLAYFRNRAPLDDSGMPKDRFSAEMPDATLATLKIQPSEPRDSAVYFCASGLALAGSTDTQYFGPGTRLTVL.

V is TRBV7-2 and J is TRBJ2-5, with TRBD2 as a possible D gene (5 bases). V lost 3 bases and J lost 2, with 10 bases in between. Germline CDR1 and CDR2: SGHTA and FQGNSA. The CDR3 is made up of 14 amino acids. CDR3 amino acids: CASSLEAAQETQYF. The CDR3, as DNA: TGTGCCAGCAGCTTGGAGGCAGCGCAAGAGACCCAGTACTTC.

The J gene is TRBJ2-1, the V gene TRBV5-1; 8 bases line up with TRBD2. Germline V CDR1 and CDR2: SGHRS, YFSETQ. J gave up 7 bases and V 0 bases, and 6 bases lay outside the gene matches. This CDR3 region has 15 residues. The chain's CDR3 is CASSLALAGLNEQFF. The CDR3 bases are TGCGCCAGCAGCTTGGCGCTAGCGGGCCTTAATGAGCAGTTCTTC.

This chain links TRBV7-8 with TRBJ1-4, with 7 bases that match TRBD1. The CDR3 runs 14 residues. CDR1 and CDR2 (germline): SGHVS, FQNEAQ. V dropped 2 bases and J dropped 6; count of bases not matched to a gene: 3. The CDR3 region has the DNA TGTGCCAGCAGCTTACGCAGGGGGGATGAAAAACTGTTTTTT. Translation: CASSLRRGDEKLFF.

The CDR3 loop is CSVARDSATNEKLFF. CDR3 DNA sequence: TGCAGCGTTGCACGGGACAGTGCAACTAATGAAAAACTGTTTTTT. The rearrangement uses TRBV29-1 and TRBJ1-4; 7 bases align to TRBD1. V shed 4 bases and J 0 bases; nucleotides not matched to a gene: 5. CDR3 length equals 15 residues. In germline, CDR1 is SQVTM, CDR2 ANQGSEA. The whole variable domain, filled in from reference TRBV29-1 and TRBJ1-4, reads SAVISQKPSRDICQRGTSLTIQCQVDSQVTMMFWYRQQPGQSLTLIATANQGSEATYESGFVIDKFPISRPNLTFSTLTVSNMSPEDSSIYLCSVARDSATNEKLFFGSGTQLSVL.

The chain carries TRBV28 and TRBJ2-7; a weak D match, TRBD1 (5 bases). Germline V gene sequence: CDR1 MDHEN, CDR2 SYDVKM. Trimming shortened V by 5 bases and J by 0 bases, and 11 bases separated the two germline ends. The CDR3 spans 14 residues. In DNA, the CDR3 is TGTGCCAGCAGTAGACAGTCGAGCTCCTACGAGCAGTACTTC. Its translation: CASSRQSSSYEQYF.

This chain links TRBV5-4 with TRBJ2-5; 7 bases are shared with TRBD1. Germline V lookup: CDR1 SGHNT, CDR2 YYREEE (reference sequence). The V and J ends lost 3 bases and 1 base, in that order; junction bases with no gene match: 9. The CDR3 spans 16 residues. CDR3 in DNA: TGTGCCAGCAGCTCCCAGACAGGGACGCTCCAAGAGACCCAGTACTTC. Residues: CASSSQTGTLQETQYF.

The sample holds one count of this clone. The CDR3 region is CASSLGLAVSPSYGYTF. The CDR3 DNA reads TGTGCCAGCAGCTTGGGTTTAGCGGTCAGCCCCTCCTATGGCTACACCTTC. The chain has TRBV11-2 and TRBJ1-2; D call uncertain. The CDR3 loop spans 17 amino acids. CDR1 is SGHAT, CDR2 FQNNGV, per germline. V lost 3 bases, J lost 4 bases, and 21 bases lay in between. Variable domain in full (rest from reference TRBV11-2 and TRBJ1-2): EAGVAQSPRYKIIEKRQSVAFWCNPISGHATLYWYQQILGQGPKLLIQFQNNGVVDDSQLPKDRFSAERLKGVDSTLKIQPAKLEDSAVYLCASSLGLAVSPSYGYTFGSGTRLTVV.

The V and J genes are TRBV30 and TRBJ1-6, with D perhaps matching TRBD1 (5 bases). The CDR3 is made up of 18 amino acids. Per germline, CDR1 GTSNPN and CDR2 SVGIG (reference sequence). The V end lost 2 bases, the J end lost 0 bases, and 17 bases lay between the germline ends. As DNA, the CDR3 is TGTGCCTGGAGTAGGGCCAGGACACCTAGCTCCTATAATTCACCCCTCCACTTT. Protein product: CAWSRARTPSSYNSPLHF.

V is TRBV27 and J is TRBJ1-2; perhaps TRBD1 as D (5 bases). There are 14 residues in the CDR3. Germline V CDR1 and CDR2: MNHEY, SMNVEV (reference sequence). With 6 bases removed from V and 9 bases from J, the gap between germline ends came to 20 bases. The CDR3 protein is CASRSPGDRLSYTF. The CDR3 DNA follows: TGTGCCAGCAGATCTCCGGGGGACCGCCTGAGCTACACCTTC.

J is TRBJ2-2 and V is TRBV30, with 11 bases fitting TRBD1. The CDR3 is 13 amino acids. V shed 6 bases and J 4 bases; nucleotides not matched to a gene: 1. Germline CDR1 is GTSNPN and CDR2 is SVGIG (reference sequence). CDR3 sequence: CACGTGGTGELFF. The CDR3 region has the DNA TGTGCCTGCGGGACAGGGGGCACCGGGGAGCTGTTTTTT.

The chain recombines TRBV14 with TRBJ2-2; a possible D gene is TRBD1 (6 bases). The V end lost 0 bases, the J end lost 6 bases, and 8 bases lay between the germline ends. The CDR3 length is 14 residues. CDR1 SGHDN and CDR2 FVKESK come from the germline V gene. The CDR3 here is CASSQESGAGELFF. As DNA, the CDR3 is TGTGCCAGCAGCCAAGAATCAGGGGCCGGGGAGCTGTTTTTT. Full variable domain (outside the CDR3, taken from reference TRBV14 and TRBJ2-2): EAGVTQFPSHSVIEKGQTVTLRCDPISGHDNLYWYRRVMGKEIKFLLHFVKESKQDESGMPNNRFLAERTGGTYSTLKVQPAELEDSGVYFCASSQESGAGELFFGEGSRLTVL.

This chain connects TRBV30 to TRBJ2-7, with 8 bases aligning to TRBD1. CDR1 and CDR2 from the germline V gene are GTSNPN and SVGIG (reference sequence). This CDR3 has 15 residues. With V trimmed by 1 base and J by 2 bases, 7 bases remained unmatched. The CDR3 here is CAWSAETGGPYEQYF. CDR3 in DNA: TGTGCCTGGAGTGCAGAAACAGGGGGTCCCTACGAGCAGTACTTC.

This chain connects TRBV5-4 to TRBJ1-1, with D tentatively TRBD1 (5 bases). Germline loops: CDR1 SGHNT, CDR2 YYREEE (reference sequence). With 0 bases removed from V and 7 bases from J, the gap between germline ends came to 13 bases. The length of the CDR3 is 14 residues. The CDR3 loop is CASSLAAGLDEAFF. CDR3 DNA: TGTGCCAGCAGCTTGGCGGCGGGGCTCGATGAAGCTTTCTTT.

This chain's CDR3 is CASTTGDLSGNTIYF. CDR3 nucleotides: TGTGCCAGCACTACAGGGGACCTCTCTGGAAACACCATATATTTT. The chain employs TRBV6-6 and TRBJ1-3; 7 nucleotides align to TRBD1. The CDR3 is 15 residues long. In germline, CDR1 is MNHNY, CDR2 SVGAGI (reference sequence). V gave up 7 bases and J gave up 0 bases; unmatched junction bases: 6.

This chain uses TRBV19 with TRBJ1-1; 7 bases match TRBD1. The CDR3 covers 15 residues. J was trimmed by 2 bases and V by 6 bases; bases with no gene match: 9. In germline, CDR1 is LNHDA, CDR2 SQIVND (reference sequence). CDR3 sequence (DNA): TGTGCCAGTAGGATAACCTCAGGGGGAAACACTGAAGCTTTCTTT. Protein product: CASRITSGGNTEAFF.

This clone came up a few times. V gene TRBV18 combines with J gene TRBJ2-5; D is possibly TRBD2 (5 bases). This CDR3 is built from 13 residues. V was pared by 10 bases and J by 1 base, with 13 bases between. Germline V gives CDR1 KGHSH, CDR2 LQKENI. The CDR3 DNA is TGTGCCATCTCTATGCGGGTCCAAGAGACCCAGTACTTC. This sequence encodes CAISMRVQETQYF.

The V gene is TRBV5-1, the J gene TRBJ1-1; possible D gene TRBD1, 5 bases. CDR1 SGHRS and CDR2 YFSETQ come from the germline V gene. Trimming pared 4 bases from V and 5 bases from J, leaving 18 bases between. The CDR3 contains 15 residues. The CDR3 DNA follows: TGCGCCAGCAGCCGACGCGAGCTGGAGGGGACTGAAGCTTTCTTT. It specifies CASSRRELEGTEAFF.

This clone was counted a single time. J is TRBJ1-1 and V is TRBV7-9, with TRBD1 as a possible D gene (6 bases). Germline V gives CDR1 SEHNR, CDR2 FQNEAQ (reference sequence). This CDR3 is built from 12 residues. The V and J ends lost 5 bases and 8 bases respectively, with 12 bases between them. CDR3 DNA: TGTGCCAGCAGCCCAGACAGGACAGAAGCTTTCTTT. This sequence encodes CASSPDRTEAFF.